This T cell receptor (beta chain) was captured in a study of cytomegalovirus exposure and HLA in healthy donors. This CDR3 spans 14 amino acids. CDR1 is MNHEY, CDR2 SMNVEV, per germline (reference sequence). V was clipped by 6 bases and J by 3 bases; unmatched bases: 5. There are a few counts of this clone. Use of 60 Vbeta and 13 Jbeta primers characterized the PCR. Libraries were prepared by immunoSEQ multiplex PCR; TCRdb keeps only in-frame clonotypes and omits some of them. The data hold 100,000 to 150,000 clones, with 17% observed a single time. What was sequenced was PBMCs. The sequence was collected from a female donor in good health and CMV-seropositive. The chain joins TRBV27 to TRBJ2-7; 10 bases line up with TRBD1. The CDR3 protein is CASRPGQGFYEQYF. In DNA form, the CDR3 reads TGTGCCAGCAGACCGGGACAGGGGTTCTACGAGCAGTACTTC.